This TCR beta chain stems from a study of cytomegalovirus exposure and HLA in healthy donors. General study results and limits: According to a later analysis, TCR clusters from the first cohort tended to co-occur in the approximately 120 validation repertoires. Cytomegalovirus-associated status was assigned to approximately 160 TCR beta chains. For most TCR sequences rarity was the rule, although some public TCRs occurred in many donors. Confirmation in vitro established that a few CMV-associated chains were specific for CMV antigens.

The data were produced by immunoSEQ multiplex PCR, yet TCRdb's version contains in-frame clones alone and is incomplete. In the table there are 100,000 to 150,000 clones, 94% of which are singletons. With V trimmed by 0 bases and J by 5 bases, 5 bases remained unmatched. CDR3 size: 16 residues. In germline, CDR1 is SGHRS, CDR2 YFSETQ. Remarks on this clone: Antigen specificity is unknown.

The sample consisted of PBMCs. This clonotype was sampled from a woman aged 18 to 35 in good health and CMV-seronegative. The V call is TRBV5-1, the J call TRBJ2-4; 10 nucleotides agree with TRBD1. The DNA for the CDR3 is TGCGCCAGCAGCTTGGCCTCCGGGACAGGGGAAAACATTCAGTACTTC. Its protein is CASSLASGTGENIQYF.